This T cell receptor (beta chain) was captured in a study of T cells in Graves' hyperthyroidism and ophthalmopathy. Across the whole study: Before any treatment, at initial diagnosis, peripheral blood was collected.

Researchers amplified the TCR beta CDR3 regions from RNA transcripts. The HTBI set primed first-round TCR CDR3 RT-PCR. TCRdb analysed the multiplex PCR reads with MiXCR anew, one entry per CDR3 protein. Here the sample spans more than 300,000 distinct CDR3 sequences, approximately 17% being singletons. CDR3 length: 18 amino acids. Germline CDR1 MDHEN, CDR2 SYDVKM. The V gene end was trimmed by 5 bases and the J gene end by 3 bases; junction bases not matched to a gene: 15. This clonotype was counted ten times or more. The chain carries TRBV28 and TRBJ1-3; 8 bases map to TRBD1. The TCR was taken from a woman aged 25 to 39 with Graves' hyperthyroidism that later progressed to Graves' ophthalmopathy. The specimen was blood. Here the CDR3 reads CASSPMSFQGAFGNTIYF. CDR3 in DNA: TGTGCCAGCAGTCCCATGTCTTTTCAGGGGGCGTTTGGAAACACCATATATTTT.